The 17 T cell receptor beta chains reported below all come from one sample, sequenced in a study of blood T cell repertoires in COVID-19. Only in-frame clones appear in the TCRdb table, and some are missing; sequencing was by immunoSEQ multiplex PCR. Of more than 200,000 clones in the sample, around 86% are singletons; the top ten hold roughly 1.6%. Material for sequencing was PBMCs or T cells enriched from blood (not recorded which). Receptors were obtained from a woman between 45 and 60 years old who had recovered from COVID-19.

J is TRBJ2-2 and V is TRBV20-1; 8 bases line up with TRBD1. The CDR3 loop spans 15 amino acids. The ends lost 3 bases at V and 6 bases at J; junction bases unmatched: 9. The germline gives CDR1 DFQATT, CDR2 SNEGSKA (reference sequence). Written as DNA, the CDR3 is TGCAGTGCTAGTCGGGCAGGGGGCGATGCCGGGGAGCTGTTTTTT. Encoded protein: CSASRAGGDAGELFF.

This rearrangement joins TRBV5-6 to TRBJ2-7; D perhaps matches TRBD1 (5 bases). This CDR3 spans 16 amino acids. Germline CDR1 is SGHDT and CDR2 is YYEEEE. The V and J ends lost 0 bases and 9 bases respectively, with 22 bases between them. CDR3 nucleotides: TGTGCCAGCAGCTTGGGACAGCGAACGCCCGTTTTTGGGCAGTACTTC. Its translation is CASSLGQRTPVFGQYF.

Turning to this clone: Other DNA sequences in the sample encode the same CDR3. This chain connects TRBV6-5 to TRBJ2-7; TRBD1 might be the D (6 bases). CDR1 is MNHEY and CDR2 is SVGAGI in the germline V gene. The CDR3 has 12 residues. With 6 bases removed from V and 3 bases from J, the gap between germline ends came to 9 bases. The CDR3 nucleotides are TGTGCCAGCAGCTCGACAGGCTACGAGCAGTACTTC. As protein: CASSSTGYEQYF.

This CDR3 reads CASSDSGSSAGNPANEQFF. Here the CDR3 DNA reads TGTGCCAGCAGTGACTCTGGGTCGTCGGCGGGAAACCCCGCCAATGAGCAGTTCTTC. The chain combines TRBV6-4 with TRBJ2-1; TRBD2 might be the D (6 bases). The V and J ends lost 0 bases and 6 bases respectively, with 24 bases between them. CDR1 and CDR2 from the germline V gene are MRHNA and SNTAGT. CDR3 length: 19 residues.

The count of this clone is one. This chain joins TRBV5-6 and TRBJ2-2; D gene ambiguous. Germline assignment: CDR1 SGHDT and CDR2 YYEEEE. The CDR3 length is 14 residues. The V end lost 2 bases, the J end lost 0 bases, and 5 bases lay between the germline ends. CDR3 DNA: TGTGCCAGCAGCTTATTTACGAACACCGGGGAGCTGTTTTTT. Its protein is CASSLFTNTGELFF.

J is TRBJ2-7 and V is TRBV6-4, with D possibly TRBD1 on 6 matching bases. V gave up 10 bases and J gave up 5 bases, with 12 bases separating them. Germline loops: CDR1 MRHNA, CDR2 SNTAGT. This CDR3 region has 11 residues. The CDR3 is CAIYQGNEQYF. CDR3 sequence (DNA): TGTGCCATCTACCAGGGGAACGAGCAGTACTTC.

The chain uses TRBV28 and TRBJ2-7; 9 bases line up with TRBD2. V shed 6 bases, J shed 0 bases, and the junction held 9 bases outside the gene matches. Germline assignment: CDR1 MDHEN and CDR2 SYDVKM. The CDR3 is made up of 16 amino acids. The chain's CDR3 is CASSTPSGASSYEQYF. The CDR3 bases are TGTGCCAGCAGCACCCCTAGCGGGGCAAGCTCCTACGAGCAGTACTTC.

This clone was seen more than once but under ten times. This chain links TRBV6-5 with TRBJ1-2; 7 positions agree with TRBD1. The CDR3 has 16 amino acids. Germline CDR1 and CDR2: MNHEY and SVGAGI. The V segment lost 0 bases and the J segment 6 bases; nucleotides outside the gene matches: 10. CDR3 sequence reads: CASSYSKGASYHGYTF. In DNA, the CDR3 is TGTGCCAGCAGTTACTCTAAGGGGGCGTCATACCATGGCTACACCTTC.

This chain uses TRBV28 with TRBJ1-1; D may be TRBD1 (6 bases). The V gene lost 0 bases and the J gene lost 1 base, with 12 bases spanning the gap. This CDR3 has 16 amino acids. The germline V gene has CDR1 MDHEN and CDR2 SYDVKM. CDR3 nucleotides: TGTGCCAGCAGTTTATGGTCATCGACAGGGAACACTGAAGCTTTCTTT. Its translation: CASSLWSSTGNTEAFF. Variable domain in full (rest from reference TRBV28 and TRBJ1-1): DVKVTQSSRYLVKRTGEKVFLECVQDMDHENMFWYRQDPGLGLRLIYFSYDVKMKEKGDIPEGYSVSREKKERFSLILESASTNQTSMYLCASSLWSSTGNTEAFFGQGTRLTVV.

The chain couples TRBV6-2 or TRBV6-3 to TRBJ1-5; 9 bases are shared with TRBD1. This CDR3 is 17 amino acids long. The germline gives CDR1 MNHEY, CDR2 SVGEGT. Trimming at V came to 0 bases and at J to 3 bases, leaving 6 bases not matched to a gene. The chain's CDR3 is CASSYSTGTGTNQPQHF. Written as DNA, the CDR3 is TGTGCCAGCAGTTACTCAACCGGGACAGGGACCAATCAGCCCCAGCATTTT.

V is TRBV7-2 and J is TRBJ2-7; 7 positions match TRBD2. After removal of 2 bases from V and 2 bases from J, the junction contained 6 bases not matched to a gene. The CDR3 loop spans 15 amino acids. Looked up from germline, CDR1 is SGHTA and CDR2 is FQGNSA. CDR3 in DNA: TGTGCCAGCAGCTTATCGGCGGGAGTACCCTACGAGCAGTACTTC. Translating it yields CASSLSAGVPYEQYF.

This clone has just one count. Other nucleotide sequences in the sample specify the same CDR3. V usage is TRBV3-1 (or the pseudogene TRBV3-2) and J usage is TRBJ2-7; 10 bases agree with TRBD1. Germline V gives CDR1 LGHDT, CDR2 YNNKEL (reference sequence). V gave up 3 bases and J gave up 6 bases; unmatched junction bases: 2. The CDR3 extends over 13 amino acids. The CDR3 bases are TGTGCCAGCAGCCACCGGGACAGGGGCGAGCAGTACTTC. Its protein is CASSHRDRGEQYF.

The chain employs TRBV19 and TRBJ2-7, with 14 bases fitting TRBD2. Looked up from germline, CDR1 is LNHDA and CDR2 is SQIVND (reference sequence). The CDR3 consists of 14 residues. The junction had 8 bases not matched to a gene; V was cut back by 3 bases and J by 13 bases. The CDR3 reads CASSIPGTSGSKYF. The CDR3 nucleotides are TGTGCCAGTAGTATCCCAGGGACTAGCGGGAGTAAATACTTC.

This chain links TRBV5-5 with TRBJ1-1; D uncertain. Germline values: CDR1 SGHKS, CDR2 YYEKEE (reference sequence). Trimming left V 5 bases short and J 5 bases short, with 16 bases between. This CDR3 is built from 14 residues. This CDR3 is CASRTEVGRTEAFF. Here the CDR3 DNA reads TGTGCCAGCAGAACGGAGGTGGGAAGGACTGAAGCTTTCTTT. Complete variable domain (other parts from reference TRBV5-5 and TRBJ1-1): DAGVTQSPTHLIKTRGQQVTLRCSPISGHKSVSWYQQVLGQGPQFIFQYYEKEERGRGNFPDRFSARQFPNYSSELNVNALLLGDSALYLCASRTEVGRTEAFFGQGTRLTVV.

The V and J genes are TRBV2 and TRBJ2-5; 9 bases are shared with TRBD1. Germline V gives CDR1 SNHLY, CDR2 FYNNEI. The V and J ends lost 6 bases and 4 bases, in that order; junction bases with no gene match: 3. The CDR3 has 13 residues. CDR3 loop: CASRTGGTETQYF. CDR3 bases: TGTGCCAGCAGGACAGGGGGGACAGAGACCCAGTACTTC.

This clone was counted only a few times. This sequence joins TRBV29-1 and TRBJ2-7, with a possible D match to TRBD2 (6 bases). V lost 6 bases and J 6 bases, leaving 27 bases between the germline ends. Germline V gives CDR1 SQVTM, CDR2 ANQGSEA. The CDR3 has 16 residues. The CDR3 coding sequence is TGCAGCGTCCCCGCCGATCGGGGACGGGACTTTGGCGAGCAGTACTTC. Translating it yields CSVPADRGRDFGEQYF.

A few counts support this clone. The chain uses TRBV11-3 and TRBJ2-1; weak D call: TRBD2 (6 bases). V was trimmed by 1 base and J by 0 bases, leaving 7 bases between them. Germline CDR1 reads SGHNT; CDR2 reads YENEEA. The CDR3 length is 15 residues. CDR3 sequence (DNA): TGTGCCAGCAGCTTAGCTAGCGCCTCCTACAATGAGCAGTTCTTC. Amino acid sequence: CASSLASASYNEQFF. Based on the CDR3 plus reference TRBV11-3 and TRBJ2-1, the full variable domain is EAGVVQSPRYKIIEKKQPVAFWCNPISGHNTLYWYLQNLGQGPELLIRYENEEAVDDSQLPKDRFSAERLKGVDSTLKIQPAELGDSAVYLCASSLASASYNEQFFGPGTRLTVL.